A selection of T cell receptor beta chains follows, all from one sample in a study of regulatory T cells in long-lasting Graves disease. One entry per CDR3 protein, called by TCRdb with MiXCR from the multiplex PCR reads. The sample lists 680,000 or so distinct CDR3 sequences; approximately 15% were seen once. The same sample was also used in a study of T cells in Graves' hyperthyroidism and ophthalmopathy.

The specimen was peripheral blood mononuclear cells (PBMCs), collected at new diagnosis, from a patient treated with antithyroid drugs. The source is a woman aged 25-40 years with Graves disease. Both conserved end residues are part of each CDR3. Fields, in order: CDR3 length, V gene, J gene, D gene, clone size, CDR3 protein, CDR3 DNA. A D gene is named only where the DNA matches it firmly. Clone sizes are given selectively: once, few, many, or a class where the clone is expanded.

14	TRBV12-3/TRBV12-4	TRBJ1-5	.	many	CASSLGIPNQPQHF	TGTGCCAGCAGTCTAGGGATCCCCAATCAGCCCCAGCATTTT
13	TRBV29-1	TRBJ2-7	.	many	CSAGGRESYEQYF	TGCAGCGCAGGGGGGCGGGAGTCCTACGAGCAGTACTTC
15	TRBV12-3/TRBV12-4	TRBJ2-5	TRBD1	few	CASRGTGRLQETQYF	TGTGCCAGCAGGGGGACAGGGCGCCTCCAAGAGACCCAGTACTTC
15	TRBV30	TRBJ1-3	.	.	CAWSRGASSGNTIYF	TGTGCCTGGAGTAGGGGCGCATCCTCTGGAAACACCATATATTTT
15	TRBV20-1	TRBJ1-5	.	.	CSANPDERLNQPQHF	TGCAGTGCTAACCCGGATGAGCGGCTCAATCAGCCCCAGCATTTT
12	TRBV30	TRBJ2-1	TRBD2	.	CACERGFNEQFF	TGTGCCTGCGAGCGGGGTTTTAATGAGCAGTTCTTC
13	TRBV7-2	TRBJ2-1	.	many	CASSLALTPPPFF	TGTGCCAGCAGCTTAGCGCTAACCCCCCCGCCGTTCTTC
18	TRBV24-1	TRBJ2-5	TRBD1	many	CATSESLPGQGLQETQYF	TGTGCCACCAGTGAATCTCTGCCGGGACAGGGCCTACAAGAGACCCAGTACTTC
15	TRBV28	TRBJ1-4	.	.	CASSPRTDFNEKLFF	TGTGCCAGCAGTCCTAGGACAGATTTTAATGAAAAACTGTTTTTT
14	TRBV13	TRBJ2-3	.	.	CASTRTGSTDTQYF	TGTGCCAGCACCCGAACCGGGAGCACAGATACGCAGTATTTT
11	TRBV11-2	TRBJ2-3	.	many	CASTSGDTQYF	TGTGCCAGTACCTCGGGAGATACGCAGTATTTT
15	TRBV12-3/TRBV12-4	TRBJ2-1	.	many	CASTTTLGGGEKQFF	TGTGCCAGCACCACCACGCTTGGGGGGGGCGAAAAGCAGTTCTTC
11	TRBV7-2	TRBJ2-1	.	many	CASSLFREQFF	TGTGCCAGCAGCTTATTTCGTGAGCAGTTCTTC
16	TRBV12-3/TRBV12-4	TRBJ2-6	TRBD1	.	CASTQTGVSGANVLTF	TGTGCCAGCACCCAAACAGGGGTCTCTGGGGCCAACGTCCTGACTTTC
14	TRBV28	TRBJ1-2	.	few	CASRGEGLNYGYTF	TGTGCCAGCAGGGGGGAGGGGCTGAACTATGGCTACACCTTC
14	TRBV27	TRBJ1-2	TRBD1	many	CASGVQGGDYGYTF	TGTGCCAGCGGTGTACAGGGGGGCGACTATGGCTACACCTTC
15	TRBV5-1	TRBJ2-7	.	few	CASSPSTSRTYEQYF	TGCGCCAGCAGCCCCTCGACGTCCCGAACCTACGAGCAGTACTTC
14	TRBV2	TRBJ1-5	.	many	CASRKQGNNQPQHF	TGTGCCAGCAGAAAACAGGGCAACAATCAGCCCCAGCATTTT
16	TRBV5-6	TRBJ1-3	.	.	CASSLNPQGTGNTIYF	TGTGCCAGCAGCTTGAATCCACAGGGAACCGGAAACACCATATATTTT